This TCR beta chain was identified in a study of T cell responses to AZD1222 COVID-19 vaccine. J was trimmed by 10 bases and V by 8 bases; bases with no gene match: 11. The CDR3 covers 13 residues. Germline V CDR1 and CDR2: GTSNPN, SVGIG (reference sequence). Some clones are missing from TCRdb's copy, which holds only in-frame ones; the method was immunoSEQ multiplex PCR. The repertoire includes approximately 100,000 clones, around nine tenths of them detected once, and roughly 20% sits in the top ten. V usage is TRBV30 and J usage is TRBJ1-6, with 7 bases matching TRBD1. Specimen: peripheral blood, collected on day 0 of AZD1222 vaccination. The clonotype comes from an adult in good health. CDR3 sequence: CALRQGAISPLHF. DNA for the CDR3: TGTGCCCTAAGACAGGGCGCAATATCACCCCTCCACTTT. The variable domain in full, with the rest retrieved from reference TRBV30 and TRBJ1-6, is SQTIHQWPATLVQPVGSPLSLECTVEGTSNPNLYWYRQAAGRGLQLLFYSVGIGQISSEVPQNLSASRPQDRQFILSSKKLLLSDSGFYLCALRQGAISPLHFGNGTRLTVT.